The present entry profiles one T cell receptor beta chain with its context. TCRdb called the 5' RACE reads again in MiXCR, with one record for every CDR3 protein. The sample has 50,000 to 70,000 distinct CDR3 sequences, roughly 9.7% seen once. This CDR3 is 14 amino acids long. Trimming stripped 5 bases from V and 1 base from J, with 12 bases between. CDR1 and CDR2 (germline): SQVTM, ANQGSEA. This entry comes from a study of early T cells in non-severe SARS-CoV-2 infection. The V gene is TRBV29-1, the J gene TRBJ2-1; the D is unclear. Material for sequencing was whole blood. This clonotype was sampled from an adult who was a healthcare worker with PCR-confirmed SARS-CoV-2 infection or an uninfected control (not recorded which). As DNA, the CDR3 is TGCAGCGTTATCCGACCGTCGTCCTACAATGAGCAGTTCTTC. Its translation is CSVIRPSSYNEQFF.